These T cell receptor beta chains were read from a single sample in a study of spatial heterogeneity in lung cancer. TCRdb independently ran MiXCR on the 5' RACE reads; one entry per CDR3 protein. This sample has roughly 29,000 distinct CDR3 sequences, with roughly 5.4% found just once. The sample consisted of PBMCs, taken at follow-up. Receptors originate from a female donor with early-stage non-small cell lung cancer. Each CDR3 is given with its conserved first and last residue. The order of the fields is V gene, clone size, J gene, D gene, CDR3 DNA, CDR3 protein. A D gene is named only where the DNA matches it firmly. The size entry is marked missing in some rows and otherwise reads once, few, many or a size class.

v_call: TRBV6-2/TRBV6-3
clone_size: few
j_call: TRBJ1-1
d_call: NA
cdr3_nt: TGTGCCAGCACCAAGGCGGGGGAGGTCACTGAAGCTTTCTTT
cdr3_aa: CASTKAGEVTEAFF

v_call: TRBV28
clone_size: many
j_call: TRBJ2-3
d_call: TRBD2
cdr3_nt: TGTGCCAGCAGACGGACTAGCGGACGCCCAGATACGCAGTATTTT
cdr3_aa: CASRRTSGRPDTQYF

v_call: TRBV28
clone_size: many
j_call: TRBJ1-5
d_call: TRBD1
cdr3_nt: TGTGCCAGCGGACAGGGGGGATCCAATCAGCCCCAGCATTTT
cdr3_aa: CASGQGGSNQPQHF

v_call: TRBV24-1
clone_size: few
j_call: TRBJ2-3
d_call: NA
cdr3_nt: TGTGCCACCAGACAGGGTATCGGCACAGATACGCAGTATTTT
cdr3_aa: CATRQGIGTDTQYF

v_call: TRBV29-1
clone_size: many
j_call: TRBJ2-7
d_call: TRBD1
cdr3_nt: TGCAGCGTTGAAGGGACAGGGGGGTCCGAGCAGTACTTC
cdr3_aa: CSVEGTGGSEQYF

v_call: TRBV19
clone_size: NA
j_call: TRBJ1-5
d_call: NA
cdr3_nt: TGTGCCAGTAGACAATTGGGAGATAGCAATCAGCCCCAGCATTTT
cdr3_aa: CASRQLGDSNQPQHF

v_call: TRBV20-1
clone_size: many
j_call: TRBJ1-1
d_call: NA
cdr3_nt: TGCAGTGCTAGGGGAGGAGTGGTTACTGAAGCTTTCTTT
cdr3_aa: CSARGGVVTEAFF

v_call: TRBV5-1
clone_size: many
j_call: TRBJ2-7
d_call: TRBD2
cdr3_nt: TGCGCCAGCAGCTTGGGGGGGACCCCGGGACTAGCATCCTACGAGCAGTACTTC
cdr3_aa: CASSLGGTPGLASYEQYF

v_call: TRBV7-2
clone_size: many
j_call: TRBJ2-5
d_call: NA
cdr3_nt: TGTGCCAGCAGCGCTGGGGGACGCGGGACCCAGTACTTC
cdr3_aa: CASSAGGRGTQYF

v_call: TRBV29-1
clone_size: many
j_call: TRBJ2-3
d_call: NA
cdr3_nt: TGCAGTTTCTCAGAGACCCGGGATACGCAGTATTTT
cdr3_aa: CSFSETRDTQYF

v_call: TRBV12-3/TRBV12-4
clone_size: many
j_call: TRBJ2-6
d_call: NA
cdr3_nt: TGTGCCAGCAGTCCGTGGGGGGCCAACGTCCTGACTTTC
cdr3_aa: CASSPWGANVLTF

v_call: TRBV25-1
clone_size: medium-sized
j_call: TRBJ2-4
d_call: NA
cdr3_nt: TGTGCCAGCAGTGATCGGGGCGGGGCTTGGAACATTCAGTACTTC
cdr3_aa: CASSDRGGAWNIQYF

v_call: TRBV5-1
clone_size: many
j_call: TRBJ2-3
d_call: TRBD1
cdr3_nt: TGCGCCAGCAGCCCAGGACAGGGGATAGATACGCAGTATTTT
cdr3_aa: CASSPGQGIDTQYF

v_call: TRBV4-3
clone_size: many
j_call: TRBJ2-3
d_call: NA
cdr3_nt: TGCGCCAGCAGCCAGGGAAGCACAGATACGCAGTATTTT
cdr3_aa: CASSQGSTDTQYF

v_call: TRBV28
clone_size: many
j_call: TRBJ2-2
d_call: NA
cdr3_nt: TGTGCCAGCAGTGGCGTAGCCGAGTATGGGACCGGGGAGCTGTTTTTT
cdr3_aa: CASSGVAEYGTGELFF

v_call: TRBV7-2
clone_size: many
j_call: TRBJ2-1
d_call: NA
cdr3_nt: TGTGCCAGCAGCTTCCGAGTGGGGAGCTACAATGAGCAGTTCTTC
cdr3_aa: CASSFRVGSYNEQFF

v_call: TRBV7-2
clone_size: few
j_call: TRBJ2-5
d_call: NA
cdr3_nt: TGTGCCAGCAGCTTATCTGGTAGCGCGGCGGGTGAGACCCAGTACTTC
cdr3_aa: CASSLSGSAAGETQYF

v_call: TRBV19
clone_size: many
j_call: TRBJ2-3
d_call: NA
cdr3_nt: TGTGCCAGTAGCTCTGGGGTCCAACATACCTCAGATACGCAGTATTTT
cdr3_aa: CASSSGVQHTSDTQYF

v_call: TRBV12-3/TRBV12-4
clone_size: many
j_call: TRBJ1-1
d_call: TRBD1
cdr3_nt: TGTGCCAGCAGTTATAGACAGGGGGCATGGCACACTGAAGCTTTCTTT
cdr3_aa: CASSYRQGAWHTEAFF

v_call: TRBV29-1
clone_size: many
j_call: TRBJ1-4
d_call: TRBD1
cdr3_nt: TGCAGCGGGGGGGGACAGGGCCTTGCAACTAATGAAAAACTGTTTTTT
cdr3_aa: CSGGGQGLATNEKLFF

v_call: TRBV5-6
clone_size: many
j_call: TRBJ2-3
d_call: NA
cdr3_nt: TGTGCCAGCAGCCGAACCGGGACCCGCACGAGAGATACGCAGTATTTT
cdr3_aa: CASSRTGTRTRDTQYF

v_call: TRBV10-3
clone_size: few
j_call: TRBJ1-1
d_call: NA
cdr3_nt: TGTGCCATCAGTGAGGGCAGACAGAACACTGAAGCTTTCTTT
cdr3_aa: CAISEGRQNTEAFF

v_call: TRBV5-1
clone_size: NA
j_call: TRBJ1-3
d_call: NA
cdr3_nt: TGCGCCAGCAGCTTGGGTGACAGAAACTCTGGAAACACCATATATTTT
cdr3_aa: CASSLGDRNSGNTIYF

v_call: TRBV2
clone_size: NA
j_call: TRBJ2-5
d_call: NA
cdr3_nt: TGTGCCAGCAGACTGCGGGTCAGCGGCGGGACCCAGTACTTC
cdr3_aa: CASRLRVSGGTQYF

v_call: TRBV20-1
clone_size: many
j_call: TRBJ2-3
d_call: NA
cdr3_nt: TGCAGTGCTAGAGGGCAGGGGAGGGCAGATACGCAGTATTTT
cdr3_aa: CSARGQGRADTQYF

v_call: TRBV4-3
clone_size: many
j_call: TRBJ2-5
d_call: TRBD1
cdr3_nt: TGCGCCAGCAGCCATCGAGGACAGGCCGAGACCCAGTACTTC
cdr3_aa: CASSHRGQAETQYF

v_call: TRBV29-1
clone_size: many
j_call: TRBJ1-2
d_call: NA
cdr3_nt: TGCAGCGACAGCCATCCCGGAGGCTACACCTTC
cdr3_aa: CSDSHPGGYTF

v_call: TRBV27
clone_size: many
j_call: TRBJ1-1
d_call: NA
cdr3_nt: TGTGCCAGCAGTTTAAAGAGAAACACTGAAGCTTTCTTT
cdr3_aa: CASSLKRNTEAFF

v_call: TRBV7-2
clone_size: few
j_call: TRBJ2-7
d_call: NA
cdr3_nt: TGTGCCAGCAGCTTAGTTCCGGGAATAAGGAACGAGCAGTACTTC
cdr3_aa: CASSLVPGIRNEQYF

v_call: TRBV4-1
clone_size: many
j_call: TRBJ2-5
d_call: NA
cdr3_nt: TGCGCCAGCAGCCAAGGGTGGTTGAACCCTCAAGAGACCCAGTACTTC
cdr3_aa: CASSQGWLNPQETQYF

v_call: TRBV6-2/TRBV6-3
clone_size: many
j_call: TRBJ2-7
d_call: NA
cdr3_nt: TGTGCCAGCAGTTCGCCCCGGGACCGCGCTTCGGCCTACGAGCAGTACTTC
cdr3_aa: CASSSPRDRASAYEQYF

v_call: TRBV29-1
clone_size: many
j_call: TRBJ2-1
d_call: TRBD2
cdr3_nt: TGCAGCGTTGAAGATATAAGGACTAGCGGTTACAATGAGCAGTTCTTC
cdr3_aa: CSVEDIRTSGYNEQFF

v_call: TRBV7-2
clone_size: many
j_call: TRBJ2-1
d_call: TRBD2
cdr3_nt: TGTGCCAGCAGCTCCGGACTAGCCCCGAATGAGCAGTTCTTC
cdr3_aa: CASSSGLAPNEQFF

v_call: TRBV6-5
clone_size: many
j_call: TRBJ2-1
d_call: NA
cdr3_nt: TGTGCCAGCAGTCTAGGGTGGTCCGTGGATGAGCAGTTCTTC
cdr3_aa: CASSLGWSVDEQFF

v_call: TRBV29-1
clone_size: many
j_call: TRBJ2-3
d_call: TRBD2
cdr3_nt: TGCAGCGTTGGCGGGAGGGCCGTTGATACGCAGTATTTT
cdr3_aa: CSVGGRAVDTQYF

v_call: TRBV5-5
clone_size: many
j_call: TRBJ2-6
d_call: NA
cdr3_nt: TGTGCCAGCAGCTTGGACACTGGGGCCAACGTCCTGACTTTC
cdr3_aa: CASSLDTGANVLTF

v_call: TRBV24-1
clone_size: many
j_call: TRBJ2-3
d_call: TRBD1
cdr3_nt: TGTGCCACCAGTGAGGCGGGACAGGGGGCGCGGGGAGATACGCAGTATTTT
cdr3_aa: CATSEAGQGARGDTQYF

v_call: TRBV5-4
clone_size: many
j_call: TRBJ1-1
d_call: TRBD1
cdr3_nt: TGTGCCAGCAGCTTGGACAGGGGTGAAGCTTTCTTT
cdr3_aa: CASSLDRGEAFF

v_call: TRBV7-2
clone_size: many
j_call: TRBJ1-5
d_call: NA
cdr3_nt: TGTGCCAGCAGCTTACAGGGCAATCAGCCCCAGCATTTT
cdr3_aa: CASSLQGNQPQHF

v_call: TRBV28
clone_size: few
j_call: TRBJ2-3
d_call: NA
cdr3_nt: TGTGCCAGCAGTCTCGGACTCCCCGATACGCAGTATTTT
cdr3_aa: CASSLGLPDTQYF

v_call: TRBV28
clone_size: NA
j_call: TRBJ1-5
d_call: NA
cdr3_nt: TGTGCCAGCAGTTTAGGAGGACGGGGCAATCAGCCCCAGCATTTT
cdr3_aa: CASSLGGRGNQPQHF

v_call: TRBV7-2
clone_size: many
j_call: TRBJ2-5
d_call: NA
cdr3_nt: TGTGCCAGCAGCTTTAGGTTTAGGGGACAAGAGACCCAGTACTTC
cdr3_aa: CASSFRFRGQETQYF

v_call: TRBV29-1
clone_size: many
j_call: TRBJ2-1
d_call: NA
cdr3_nt: TGCAGCGTTGCTGACGGGGGGCATGAGCAGTTCTTC
cdr3_aa: CSVADGGHEQFF

v_call: TRBV20-1
clone_size: many
j_call: TRBJ1-1
d_call: TRBD1
cdr3_nt: TGCAGTGCTATTGGACAGGGGCTCACTGAAGCTTTCTTT
cdr3_aa: CSAIGQGLTEAFF

v_call: TRBV6-2/TRBV6-3
clone_size: many
j_call: TRBJ2-3
d_call: NA
cdr3_nt: TGTGCCAGCAGCGACCCGCCAGATACGCAGTATTTT
cdr3_aa: CASSDPPDTQYF

v_call: TRBV3-1
clone_size: medium-sized
j_call: TRBJ2-3
d_call: NA
cdr3_nt: TGTGCCAGCAGCCAAGGTTCCGCGGTAGATACGCAGTATTTT
cdr3_aa: CASSQGSAVDTQYF

v_call: TRBV14
clone_size: NA
j_call: TRBJ2-5
d_call: TRBD1
cdr3_nt: TGTGCCAGCAGCCTCTTCGGGACAGGGTCCCAAGAGACCCAGTACTTC
cdr3_aa: CASSLFGTGSQETQYF

v_call: TRBV20-1
clone_size: many
j_call: TRBJ1-1
d_call: NA
cdr3_nt: TGCAGTGCTGCCCTCGGAAGCACTGAAGCTTTCTTT
cdr3_aa: CSAALGSTEAFF

v_call: TRBV7-9
clone_size: many
j_call: TRBJ1-3
d_call: NA
cdr3_nt: TGTGCCAGCAGCTTAGGGACAGCTGGAAACACCATATATTTT
cdr3_aa: CASSLGTAGNTIYF

v_call: TRBV28
clone_size: many
j_call: TRBJ2-7
d_call: NA
cdr3_nt: TGTGCCAGCAAGGGGCGGATTTCCTACGAGCAGTACTTC
cdr3_aa: CASKGRISYEQYF

v_call: TRBV28
clone_size: many
j_call: TRBJ1-2
d_call: TRBD1
cdr3_nt: TGTGCCAGCGGGACAGGGTATGGCTACACCTTC
cdr3_aa: CASGTGYGYTF

v_call: TRBV11-1
clone_size: many
j_call: TRBJ2-3
d_call: NA
cdr3_nt: TGTGCCAGCAGCTACCCCCCAGCGGATACGCAGTATTTT
cdr3_aa: CASSYPPADTQYF

v_call: TRBV27
clone_size: many
j_call: TRBJ2-1
d_call: TRBD2
cdr3_nt: TGTGCCAGCAGTCCAAATTCCGGGACTAGACGATTCAATGAGCAGTTCTTC
cdr3_aa: CASSPNSGTRRFNEQFF

v_call: TRBV20-1
clone_size: many
j_call: TRBJ2-1
d_call: TRBD2
cdr3_nt: TGCAGTGCTCACGGGGGGGCCCGACTCAATGAGCAGTTCTTC
cdr3_aa: CSAHGGARLNEQFF

v_call: TRBV4-3
clone_size: many
j_call: TRBJ1-4
d_call: TRBD1
cdr3_nt: TGCGCCAGCAGCCAAGATCAGGGGGCGACTAATGAAAAACTGTTTTTT
cdr3_aa: CASSQDQGATNEKLFF

v_call: TRBV28
clone_size: many
j_call: TRBJ2-3
d_call: NA
cdr3_nt: TGTGCCAGCCGGCAGATAAAAAATACGCAGTATTTT
cdr3_aa: CASRQIKNTQYF

v_call: TRBV10-3
clone_size: few
j_call: TRBJ1-1
d_call: TRBD1
cdr3_nt: TGTGCCATCAGTGAAGGGGGCGCGGCCACTGAAGCTTTCTTT
cdr3_aa: CAISEGGAATEAFF

v_call: TRBV20-1
clone_size: many
j_call: TRBJ2-5
d_call: TRBD2
cdr3_nt: TGCAGTGCTAGTAGCGGGGGGGGAAAAGGAGAGACCCAGTACTTC
cdr3_aa: CSASSGGGKGETQYF

v_call: TRBV12-3/TRBV12-4
clone_size: many
j_call: TRBJ1-1
d_call: NA
cdr3_nt: TGTGCCAGCAGTTACCGTATGAACACTGAAGCTTTCTTT
cdr3_aa: CASSYRMNTEAFF